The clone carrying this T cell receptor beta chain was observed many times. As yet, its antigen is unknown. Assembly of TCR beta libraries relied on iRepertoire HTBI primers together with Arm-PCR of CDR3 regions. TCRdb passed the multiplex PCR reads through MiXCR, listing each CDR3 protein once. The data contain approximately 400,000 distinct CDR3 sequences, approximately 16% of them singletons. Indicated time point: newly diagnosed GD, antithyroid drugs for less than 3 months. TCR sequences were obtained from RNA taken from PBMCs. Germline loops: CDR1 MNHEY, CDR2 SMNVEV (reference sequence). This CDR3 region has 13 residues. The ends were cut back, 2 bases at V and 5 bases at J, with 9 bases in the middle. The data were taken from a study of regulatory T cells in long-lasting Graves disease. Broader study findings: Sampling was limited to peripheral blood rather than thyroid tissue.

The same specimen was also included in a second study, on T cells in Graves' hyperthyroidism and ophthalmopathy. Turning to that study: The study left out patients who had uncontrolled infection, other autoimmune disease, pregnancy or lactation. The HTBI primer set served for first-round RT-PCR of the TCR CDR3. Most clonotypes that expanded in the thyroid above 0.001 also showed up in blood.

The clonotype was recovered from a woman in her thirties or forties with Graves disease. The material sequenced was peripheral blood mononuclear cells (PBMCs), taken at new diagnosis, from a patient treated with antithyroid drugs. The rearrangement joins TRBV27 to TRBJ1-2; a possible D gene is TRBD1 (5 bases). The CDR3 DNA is TGTGCCAGCAGTTTAAACACAGGTTATGGCTACACCTTC. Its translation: CASSLNTGYGYTF.